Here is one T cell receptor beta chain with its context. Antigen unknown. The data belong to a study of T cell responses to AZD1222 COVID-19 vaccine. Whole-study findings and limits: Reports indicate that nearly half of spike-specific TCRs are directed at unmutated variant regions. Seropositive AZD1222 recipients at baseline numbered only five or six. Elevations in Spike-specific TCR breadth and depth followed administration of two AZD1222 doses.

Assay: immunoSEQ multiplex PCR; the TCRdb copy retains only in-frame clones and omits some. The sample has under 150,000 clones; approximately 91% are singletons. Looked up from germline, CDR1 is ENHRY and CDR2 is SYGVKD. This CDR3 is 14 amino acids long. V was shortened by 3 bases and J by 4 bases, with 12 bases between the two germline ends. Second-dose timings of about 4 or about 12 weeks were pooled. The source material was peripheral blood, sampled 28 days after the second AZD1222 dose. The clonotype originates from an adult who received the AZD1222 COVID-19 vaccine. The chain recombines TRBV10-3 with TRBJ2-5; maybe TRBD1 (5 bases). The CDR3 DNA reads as TGTGCCATCAGTGACAGGGAACAGCTAGAGACCCAGTACTTC. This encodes CAISDREQLETQYF.